The rows below give T cell receptor beta chains drawn from one sample of a study of blood T cells in healthy people across ages. TCRdb used MiXCR to reprocess the 5' RACE reads, holding one entry per CDR3 protein. The data hold hundreds of thousands of distinct CDR3 sequences, with less than 45% observed a single time. The sequenced sample was blood. The receptor set was obtained from an elderly man in good health. CDR3s include the opening cysteine and the closing phenylalanine or tryptophan. Fields, in order: V gene, clone size, J gene, D gene, CDR3 DNA, CDR3 protein. D genes are given only for firm matches. Expanded clones get a size class; other rows say once, few or many, or leave the size out.

v_call: TRBV3-1
clone_size: few
j_call: TRBJ2-7
d_call: TRBD2
cdr3_nt: TGTGCCAGCAAAACTGGCCCGGGAGGCTCTCTTCACGAGCAGTACTTC
cdr3_aa: CASKTGPGGSLHEQYF

v_call: TRBV20-1
clone_size: few
j_call: TRBJ2-6
d_call: .
cdr3_nt: TGCAGTGCTAGCCCTACAGGGTCAACTACCTCTGGGGCCAACGTCCTGACTTTC
cdr3_aa: CSASPTGSTTSGANVLTF

v_call: TRBV14
clone_size: .
j_call: TRBJ1-1
d_call: .
cdr3_nt: TGTGCCAGCAGCCAAGATCGAATCGGACGCTCTTGGGCTTTCTTT
cdr3_aa: CASSQDRIGRSWAFF

v_call: TRBV5-4
clone_size: .
j_call: TRBJ1-6
d_call: TRBD1
cdr3_nt: TGTGCCAGCAGTTTCCAGGGGACAGTATATTCACCCCTCCACTTT
cdr3_aa: CASSFQGTVYSPLHF

v_call: TRBV28
clone_size: .
j_call: TRBJ2-5
d_call: .
cdr3_nt: TGTGCCAGCAGTTTTGTCGTGCGGGCGGGATTACACAATGAGCAGTACTTC
cdr3_aa: CASSFVVRAGLHNEQYF

v_call: TRBV20-1
clone_size: .
j_call: TRBJ2-3
d_call: .
cdr3_nt: TGCAGTGCTAGGTCCGCCACTAGCACAGATACGCAGTATTTT
cdr3_aa: CSARSATSTDTQYF

v_call: TRBV6-2/TRBV6-3
clone_size: .
j_call: TRBJ2-3
d_call: .
cdr3_nt: TGTGCCAGCAGCCAAACGGCGGATACGCAGTATTTT
cdr3_aa: CASSQTADTQYF

v_call: TRBV20-1
clone_size: few
j_call: TRBJ2-1
d_call: TRBD2
cdr3_nt: TGCAGTGCTAGAGAGATGACTAGCGGCTCCTACAATGAGCAGTTCTTC
cdr3_aa: CSAREMTSGSYNEQFF

v_call: TRBV11-3
clone_size: .
j_call: TRBJ2-7
d_call: .
cdr3_nt: TGTGCCAGCAGCATCGGGAGATCCTACAATGAGCAGTACTTC
cdr3_aa: CASSIGRSYNEQYF

v_call: TRBV12-3/TRBV12-4
clone_size: .
j_call: TRBJ2-5
d_call: TRBD1
cdr3_nt: TGTGCCAGCAGTTTAGGACAGGGGGTCTTGTACGGAGAGACCCAGTACTTC
cdr3_aa: CASSLGQGVLYGETQYF

v_call: TRBV14
clone_size: .
j_call: TRBJ2-5
d_call: .
cdr3_nt: TGTGCCAGCAGCCAGAGGCTACAGAACAAAGAGACCCAGTACTTC
cdr3_aa: CASSQRLQNKETQYF

v_call: TRBV9
clone_size: .
j_call: TRBJ1-2
d_call: .
cdr3_nt: TGTGCCAGCAGCCCCCAGTCAGAATCCTATGGCTACACCTTC
cdr3_aa: CASSPQSESYGYTF

v_call: TRBV3-1
clone_size: .
j_call: TRBJ2-3
d_call: TRBD2
cdr3_nt: TGTGCCAGCAGCCCAAGCGGGGGAGGCACAGATACGCAGTATTTT
cdr3_aa: CASSPSGGGTDTQYF

v_call: TRBV7-2
clone_size: .
j_call: TRBJ1-2
d_call: .
cdr3_nt: TGTGCCAGCAGCTCCAGTGTGGGGGACTATGGCTACACCTTC
cdr3_aa: CASSSSVGDYGYTF

v_call: TRBV9
clone_size: few
j_call: TRBJ2-5
d_call: .
cdr3_nt: TGTGCCAGCAGCGCCCTTTATGGCGGGAAACTAGAGACCCAGTACTTC
cdr3_aa: CASSALYGGKLETQYF

v_call: TRBV5-1
clone_size: many
j_call: TRBJ2-7
d_call: .
cdr3_nt: TGCGCCAGCAGCTTGGTCGGGACAACCTCCTACGAGCAGTACTTC
cdr3_aa: CASSLVGTTSYEQYF

v_call: TRBV6-5
clone_size: few
j_call: TRBJ2-7
d_call: .
cdr3_nt: TGTGCCAGCAGACGCAACAGTGACGAGCAGTACTTC
cdr3_aa: CASRRNSDEQYF

v_call: TRBV20-1
clone_size: .
j_call: TRBJ1-2
d_call: .
cdr3_nt: TGCAGTGCTAGTGGGGGCCCAGGCGATGGCTACACCTTC
cdr3_aa: CSASGGPGDGYTF

v_call: TRBV12-3/TRBV12-4
clone_size: .
j_call: TRBJ1-2
d_call: .
cdr3_nt: TGTGCCAGCAGTTTAGACAACCTAGGGGACTATGGCTACACCTTC
cdr3_aa: CASSLDNLGDYGYTF

v_call: TRBV18
clone_size: .
j_call: TRBJ1-2
d_call: .
cdr3_nt: TGTGCCAGCTCACCCGAATCCACTCCCTATGGCTACACCTTC
cdr3_aa: CASSPESTPYGYTF

v_call: TRBV6-1
clone_size: .
j_call: TRBJ2-4
d_call: .
cdr3_nt: TGTGCCAGCAGCTGGGAACAGGGTGGGGGGAACATTCAGTACTTC
cdr3_aa: CASSWEQGGGNIQYF

v_call: TRBV6-1
clone_size: .
j_call: TRBJ1-2
d_call: TRBD1
cdr3_nt: TGTGCCAGCAGTAGACAGGGGTACTATGGCTACACCTTC
cdr3_aa: CASSRQGYYGYTF

v_call: TRBV6-2/TRBV6-3
clone_size: few
j_call: TRBJ2-5
d_call: .
cdr3_nt: TGTGCCAGCAGTTACCGCGGGGCGACAGGATCAGAGACCCAGTACTTC
cdr3_aa: CASSYRGATGSETQYF

v_call: TRBV20-1
clone_size: .
j_call: TRBJ2-5
d_call: .
cdr3_nt: TGCAGTGCAAAGGACAGCCGGGAGACCCAGTACTTC
cdr3_aa: CSAKDSRETQYF

v_call: TRBV30
clone_size: .
j_call: TRBJ1-2
d_call: .
cdr3_nt: TGTGCCTGGAGTAAAGGCTATGGCTACACCTTC
cdr3_aa: CAWSKGYGYTF

v_call: TRBV7-2
clone_size: many
j_call: TRBJ2-4
d_call: .
cdr3_nt: TGTGCCAGCAGCTTAGGGGTTAGGGGTGGAGAAAACATTCAGTACTTC
cdr3_aa: CASSLGVRGGENIQYF

v_call: TRBV25-1
clone_size: .
j_call: TRBJ2-5
d_call: TRBD1
cdr3_nt: TGTGCCAGCAGTGACCAGGGGGCGGAAGAGACCCAGTACTTC
cdr3_aa: CASSDQGAEETQYF

v_call: TRBV20-1
clone_size: few
j_call: TRBJ2-7
d_call: TRBD2
cdr3_nt: TGCAGTGCTGCGGGACTAGCGGGAGGATACTACGAGCAGTACTTC
cdr3_aa: CSAAGLAGGYYEQYF

v_call: TRBV20-1
clone_size: few
j_call: TRBJ1-2
d_call: .
cdr3_nt: TGCAGTGCTGAGAGCGGGTGGGTCTATGGCTACACCTTC
cdr3_aa: CSAESGWVYGYTF

v_call: TRBV28
clone_size: .
j_call: TRBJ2-2
d_call: .
cdr3_nt: TGTGCCAGCAGTTTATTCGGCTGGGCCCAGAACACCGGGGAGCTGTTTTTT
cdr3_aa: CASSLFGWAQNTGELFF

v_call: TRBV7-2
clone_size: .
j_call: TRBJ2-5
d_call: TRBD1
cdr3_nt: TGCGCCAACAGCACGACAGGGGTCGAGACCCAGTACTTC
cdr3_aa: CANSTTGVETQYF

v_call: TRBV11-2
clone_size: few
j_call: TRBJ2-7
d_call: TRBD2
cdr3_nt: TGTGCCAGTCAAAGGGGAGGGTCCAACGAGCAGTACTTC
cdr3_aa: CASQRGGSNEQYF

v_call: TRBV6-5
clone_size: .
j_call: TRBJ1-6
d_call: .
cdr3_nt: TGTGCCAGCAGTTACTCAGCTGGGGGTAGCTCCTATAATTCACCCCTCCACTTT
cdr3_aa: CASSYSAGGSSYNSPLHF

v_call: TRBV3-1
clone_size: .
j_call: TRBJ2-3
d_call: TRBD2
cdr3_nt: TGTGCCAGCAGCATAAGACTAGCGGAAGATACGCAGTATTTT
cdr3_aa: CASSIRLAEDTQYF

v_call: TRBV5-6
clone_size: .
j_call: TRBJ1-2
d_call: TRBD1
cdr3_nt: TGTGCCAGCAGCTGGAGGGGACAGGGGAACTATGGCTACACCTTC
cdr3_aa: CASSWRGQGNYGYTF

v_call: TRBV5-1
clone_size: .
j_call: TRBJ2-7
d_call: .
cdr3_nt: TGCGCCAGCAGCTCGGCCCCACACTCGGCGGGCGAGCAGTACTTC
cdr3_aa: CASSSAPHSAGEQYF

v_call: TRBV2
clone_size: few
j_call: TRBJ1-6
d_call: TRBD1
cdr3_nt: TGTGCCAGCACCCGGGACAGTCAAAATTCACCCCTCCACTTT
cdr3_aa: CASTRDSQNSPLHF

v_call: TRBV4-1
clone_size: once
j_call: TRBJ1-5
d_call: .
cdr3_nt: TGCGCCAGCAGCCAAGTCCCCGTGGGCGGTGCCCGGAATCAGCCCCAGCATTTT
cdr3_aa: CASSQVPVGGARNQPQHF

v_call: TRBV2
clone_size: .
j_call: TRBJ1-5
d_call: .
cdr3_nt: TGTGCCAGCAGTGAAAGGGTTTTAAATCAGCCCCAGCATTTT
cdr3_aa: CASSERVLNQPQHF

v_call: TRBV7-2
clone_size: few
j_call: TRBJ1-4
d_call: .
cdr3_nt: TGTGCCAGCAGCTCGTATAATGAAAAACTGTTTTTT
cdr3_aa: CASSSYNEKLFF

v_call: TRBV15
clone_size: few
j_call: TRBJ1-5
d_call: .
cdr3_nt: TGTGCCACCAGCAGAGATACGTATCAGCCCCAGCATTTT
cdr3_aa: CATSRDTYQPQHF

v_call: TRBV5-6
clone_size: .
j_call: TRBJ2-3
d_call: TRBD2
cdr3_nt: TGTGCCAGCAGCTTGGGACGGGGGGATTTAGATACGCAGTATTTT
cdr3_aa: CASSLGRGDLDTQYF